This T cell receptor (beta chain) was sequenced for a study of blood T cells in healthy people across ages. Primers used in a second PCR of roughly 6 to 12 cycles were a sample-barcoded 5' primer and a J-beta primer mix. MiXCR, applied by TCRdb to the 5' RACE reads, yields one record per CDR3 protein. The table has around 1.5 million distinct CDR3 sequences, 42% seen once. The study, taken as a whole, reports: Donor CMV status, an unknown factor, possibly confounded changes in expanded clonotypes.

Concerning this clonotype: Its specificity is not known.

This CDR3 contains 14 residues. Germline values: CDR1 DFQATT, CDR2 SNEGSKA (reference sequence). V shed 2 bases and J 6 bases; nucleotides not matched to a gene: 9. The rearrangement links TRBV20-1 to TRBJ1-1, with 7 bases lining up with TRBD1. This sequence was found in a woman between 18 and 29 years old in good health. Specimen: blood. For the CDR3, the DNA is TGCAGTGCTAGACCCCCAGGGGGGGCCCCTGAAGCTTTCTTT. It translates to CSARPPGGAPEAFF.